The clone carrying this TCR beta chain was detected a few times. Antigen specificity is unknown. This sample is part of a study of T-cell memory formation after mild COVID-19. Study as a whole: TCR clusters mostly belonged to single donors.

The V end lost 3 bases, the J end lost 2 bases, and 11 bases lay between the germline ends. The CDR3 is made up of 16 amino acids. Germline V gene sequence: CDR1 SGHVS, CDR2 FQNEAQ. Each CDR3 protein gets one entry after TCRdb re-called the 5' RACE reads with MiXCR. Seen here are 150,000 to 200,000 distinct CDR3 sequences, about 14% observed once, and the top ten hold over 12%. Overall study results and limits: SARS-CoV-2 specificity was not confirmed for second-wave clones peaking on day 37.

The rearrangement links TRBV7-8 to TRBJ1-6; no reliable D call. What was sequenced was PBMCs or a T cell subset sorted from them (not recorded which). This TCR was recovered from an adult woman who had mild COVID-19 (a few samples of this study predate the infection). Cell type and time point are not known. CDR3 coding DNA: TGTGCCAGCAGCTTTACGCGGTACCCCTATAATTCACCCCTCCACTTT. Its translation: CASSFTRYPYNSPLHF. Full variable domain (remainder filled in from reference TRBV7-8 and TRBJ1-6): GAGVSQSPRYKVAKRGQDVALRCDPISGHVSLFWYQQALGQGPEFLTYFQNEAQLDKSGLPSDRFFAERPEGSVSTLKIQRTQQEDSAVYLCASSFTRYPYNSPLHFGNGTRLTVT.